The rows below give T cell receptor beta chains drawn from one sample of a study of blood T cell repertoires in COVID-19. The assay was immunoSEQ multiplex PCR, and TCRdb's table has in-frame clones only and misses some. The sample holds about 270,000 clones, approximately 90% seen once. Sample: PBMCs or T cells enriched from blood (not recorded which). These receptors were obtained from a woman between 18 and 30 years old who had recovered from COVID-19. Each CDR3 is given with its conserved first and last residue. A D gene is named only where the DNA matches it firmly. Clone size is shown for a subset of rows, as once, few, many or a class of expanded clone.

D gene	clone size	V gene	J gene	CDR3 protein	CDR3 DNA
TRBD1	NA	TRBV6-2/TRBV6-3	TRBJ2-1	CASSTGQGSGGRTEWQFF	TGTGCCAGCAGTACGGGACAGGGGTCGGGAGGCCGGACCGAATGGCAGTTCTTC
NA	NA	TRBV2	TRBJ2-1	CASSGPSSYNEQFF	TGTGCCAGCAGCGGTCCGAGCTCCTACAATGAGCAGTTCTTC
NA	NA	TRBV2	TRBJ1-4	CASNWGVGKLFF	TGTGCCAGCAATTGGGGGGTAGGAAAACTGTTTTTT
NA	NA	TRBV4-1	TRBJ1-2	CASSQDWQGGNYGYTF	TGCGCCAGCAGCCAAGATTGGCAGGGTGGAAACTATGGCTACACCTTC
NA	NA	TRBV10-3	TRBJ1-4	CAIKGGANEKLFF	TGTGCCATCAAAGGGGGGGCTAATGAAAAACTGTTTTTT
NA	NA	TRBV29-1	TRBJ1-1	CSVEDPDRNTEAFF	TGCAGCGTTGAAGATCCCGACAGGAACACTGAAGCTTTCTTT
TRBD1	NA	TRBV2	TRBJ1-1	CASSLNRGQAFF	TGTGCCAGCAGTTTAAACAGGGGGCAAGCTTTCTTT
NA	NA	TRBV30	TRBJ1-5	CAWSPGLGNQPQHF	TGTGCCTGGAGTCCCGGGTTGGGCAATCAGCCCCAGCATTTT
TRBD1	NA	TRBV18	TRBJ2-7	CASSPGTGFYEQYF	TGTGCCAGCTCGCCCGGGACAGGGTTCTACGAGCAGTACTTC
TRBD1	few	TRBV7-8	TRBJ1-4	CASSTRQGAREKLFF	TGTGCCAGCAGCACCCGACAGGGGGCGCGAGAAAAACTGTTTTTT
NA	once	TRBV7-2	TRBJ1-2	CASSLQGNYGYTF	TGTGCCAGCAGTCTGCAGGGGAACTATGGCTACACCTTC
NA	NA	TRBV9	TRBJ2-1	CASSVGGSYNEQFF	TGTGCCAGCAGCGTAGGAGGCAGCTACAATGAGCAGTTCTTC
NA	NA	TRBV18	TRBJ2-3	CASSPLGPPSTDTQYF	TGTGCCAGCTCACCACTGGGGCCCCCTAGCACAGATACGCAGTATTTT
TRBD2	NA	TRBV7-6	TRBJ2-2	CASSSATGLAGDTGELFF	TGTGCCAGCAGCTCCGCCACGGGACTAGCGGGGGACACCGGGGAGCTGTTTTTT
TRBD2	NA	TRBV7-2	TRBJ2-2	CASTPLAGGPGEELFF	TGTGCCAGCACCCCTCTAGCGGGGGGGCCGGGGGAGGAGCTGTTTTTT
TRBD2	NA	TRBV19	TRBJ2-1	CASTELAGVSYNEQFF	TGTGCCAGTACCGAGCTAGCGGGGGTCTCCTACAATGAGCAGTTCTTC
TRBD1	NA	TRBV16	TRBJ1-2	CASSLKSQGVGYTF	TGTGCCAGCAGCCTGAAAAGCCAGGGGGTTGGCTACACCTTC
NA	NA	TRBV24-1	TRBJ1-1	CATSGGGSTEAFF	TGTGCCACCAGTGGGGGGGGGAGCACTGAAGCTTTCTTT
NA	NA	TRBV9	TRBJ1-6	CASSVDLTYNSPLHF	TGTGCCAGCAGCGTAGATCTTACCTATAATTCACCCCTCCACTTT
NA	once	TRBV10-3	TRBJ1-5	CASGDSLNQPQHF	TGTGCCTCGGGGGACTCCTTGAATCAGCCCCAGCATTTT
NA	NA	TRBV6-5	TRBJ1-1	CASSTGLNTEAFF	TGTGCCAGCAGTACGGGGTTGAACACTGAAGCTTTCTTT
NA	NA	TRBV11-3	TRBJ1-1	CASSLSTGEAFF	TGTGCCAGCAGCTTATCGACAGGTGAAGCTTTCTTT
TRBD2	NA	TRBV28	TRBJ2-1	CASRPHSGGSLEQFF	TGTGCCAGCCGGCCTCACAGCGGGGGGTCCCTCGAGCAGTTCTTC
NA	NA	TRBV11-2	TRBJ2-2	CASSLGRIGAAHTGELFF	TGTGCCAGCAGCTTAGGGAGGATCGGAGCGGCGCACACCGGGGAGCTGTTTTTT
NA	NA	TRBV3-1/TRBV3-2	TRBJ2-1	CASSHLEAGRTYNEQFF	TGTGCCAGCAGCCACCTGGAGGCAGGGAGGACCTACAATGAGCAGTTCTTC
TRBD1	NA	TRBV2	TRBJ2-7	CASTLDRLKSRSSYEQYF	TGTGCCAGCACCCTGGACAGGTTAAAGTCCCGGAGCTCCTACGAGCAGTACTTC
NA	NA	TRBV10-2	TRBJ1-1	CASSESRQNTEAFF	TGCGCCAGCAGTGAGTCGAGGCAGAACACTGAAGCTTTCTTT
NA	once	TRBV28	TRBJ1-5	CASSPIGGLGNQPQHF	TGTGCCAGCAGTCCCATCGGGGGACTGGGAAATCAGCCCCAGCATTTT
TRBD2	once	TRBV3-1/TRBV3-2	TRBJ2-7	CASSPSGLAGADEQYF	TGTGCCAGCAGCCCTTCTGGACTAGCGGGGGCTGATGAGCAGTACTTC
NA	NA	TRBV19	TRBJ1-2	CASSINRDDGYTF	TGTGCCAGTAGTATAAACAGGGACGATGGCTACACCTTC
TRBD2	NA	TRBV28	TRBJ2-7	CASSLSGGREQYF	TGTGCCAGCAGTTTGTCGGGGGGGCGCGAGCAGTACTTC
TRBD1	NA	TRBV18	TRBJ2-5	CASSIDRQGETQYF	TGTGCCAGCTCCATAGACCGACAGGGAGAGACCCAGTACTTC
NA	NA	TRBV11-2	TRBJ2-3	CASSLVGGSFDTQYF	TGTGCCAGCAGCTTAGTCGGCGGCTCTTTTGATACGCAGTATTTT
NA	NA	TRBV19	TRBJ2-2	CASIPGVRGNTGELFF	TGTGCCAGTATCCCAGGGGTGAGGGGGAACACCGGGGAGCTGTTTTTT
TRBD1	NA	TRBV4-1	TRBJ2-7	CASSQGDRVYEQYF	TGCGCCAGCAGCCAAGGGGACAGGGTCTACGAGCAGTACTTC
NA	NA	TRBV10-1	TRBJ1-3	CASRGPPLPSGNTIYF	TGCGCCAGCAGGGGCCCTCCTTTGCCTTCTGGAAACACCATATATTTT
NA	NA	TRBV18	TRBJ2-2	CASSPPLGTNTGELFF	TGTGCCAGCTCACCACCCCTCGGGACGAACACCGGGGAGCTGTTTTTT
NA	NA	TRBV2	TRBJ1-2	CASSEDREYGYTF	TGTGCCAGCAGTGAAGACAGGGAGTATGGCTACACCTTC
TRBD1	NA	TRBV7-2	TRBJ1-4	CASSLGGRQGSNEKLFF	TGTGCCAGCAGCTTGGGGGGAAGACAGGGGTCGAATGAAAAACTGTTTTTT
NA	once	TRBV9	TRBJ2-1	CASSVAGGPANEQFF	TGTGCCAGCAGCGTAGCGGGGGGCCCGGCGAATGAGCAGTTCTTC
NA	NA	TRBV9	TRBJ1-2	CASSVGQADYGYTF	TGTGCCAGCAGCGTAGGCCAGGCAGACTATGGCTACACCTTC
NA	NA	TRBV12-3/TRBV12-4	TRBJ2-5	CASSFIGETQYF	TGTGCCAGCAGTTTTATCGGGGAGACCCAGTACTTC
NA	NA	TRBV27	TRBJ1-2	CASSFLGGLGYGYTF	TGTGCCAGCAGTTTCTTGGGGGGGCTCGGTTATGGCTACACCTTC
NA	NA	TRBV11-2	TRBJ2-1	CASSPGGRSYNEQFF	TGTGCCAGCAGCCCCGGGGGGCGGTCCTACAATGAGCAGTTCTTC
TRBD2	once	TRBV4-2	TRBJ2-5	CASSEGTSGQETQYF	TGTGCCAGCAGCGAAGGGACTAGCGGGCAAGAGACCCAGTACTTC
NA	NA	TRBV25-1	TRBJ1-1	CASSDYGGNTEAFF	TGTGCCAGCAGTGATTACGGGGGGAACACTGAAGCTTTCTTT